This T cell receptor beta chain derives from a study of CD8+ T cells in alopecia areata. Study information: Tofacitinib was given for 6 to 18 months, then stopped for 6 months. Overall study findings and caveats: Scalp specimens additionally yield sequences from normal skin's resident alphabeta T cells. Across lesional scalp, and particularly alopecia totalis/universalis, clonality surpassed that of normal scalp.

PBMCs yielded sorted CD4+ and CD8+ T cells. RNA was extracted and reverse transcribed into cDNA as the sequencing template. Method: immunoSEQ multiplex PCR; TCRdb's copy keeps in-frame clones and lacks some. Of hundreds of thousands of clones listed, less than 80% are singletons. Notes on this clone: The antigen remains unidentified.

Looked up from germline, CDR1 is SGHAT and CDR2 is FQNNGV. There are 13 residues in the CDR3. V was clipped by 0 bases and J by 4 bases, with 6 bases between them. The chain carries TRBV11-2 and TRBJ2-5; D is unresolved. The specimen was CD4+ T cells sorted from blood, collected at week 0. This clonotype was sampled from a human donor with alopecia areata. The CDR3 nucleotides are TGTGCCAGCAGCTTAGATCTCGCAGAGACCCAGTACTTC. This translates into CASSLDLAETQYF.